These 27 T cell receptor beta chains originate from one sample sequenced in a study of shared clonotypes between healthy human individuals. The method was immunoSEQ multiplex PCR; TCRdb's version includes in-frame clones alone and lacks a portion of them. The sample yields around 980,000 clones, about 80% seen once. Sequencing used memory CD4+ T cells from PBMCs. This sample's subset: CD45RA-negative fraction. These receptors were collected from a man younger than 35 in good health. Some clones in this sample may be carry-over from other donors' samples.

Of note for this clone: At one end, the junction sequence differs from germline, possibly due to a read error. The rearrangement joins TRBV5-1 to TRBJ1-2, with 10 nucleotides matching TRBD1. Germline lookup yields CDR1 SGHRS and CDR2 YFSETQ. This CDR3 comprises 14 residues. The CDR3 protein is CASSSGTGAYGCTF. The CDR3 bases are TGCGCCAGCAGCTCCGGGACAGGGGCCTATGGCTGCACCTTC.

This clone was counted only a few times. J is TRBJ2-7 and V is TRBV7-8; no firm D call. CDR3 size: 12 residues. The germline CDR1 and CDR2 sequences are SGHVS and FQNEAQ. The germline V and J ends were trimmed by 1 base and 4 bases, with 5 bases remaining between them. CDR3 residues: CASSLDYYEQYF. CDR3 coding DNA: TGTGCCAGCAGCTTAGATTATTACGAGCAGTACTTC.

V is TRBV28 and J is TRBJ1-1; no clear D. Germline CDR1 MDHEN, CDR2 SYDVKM. The CDR3 is made up of 12 amino acids. V was trimmed by 3 bases and J by 9 bases, leaving 11 bases between them. The CDR3 DNA is TGTGCCAGCAGTTTTGGGATCCAGAAAGCTTTCTTT. It codes for CASSFGIQKAFF.

The gene calls are TRBV10-3 and TRBJ2-7, with a possible D match to TRBD1 (5 bases). V was cut by 3 bases and J by 0 bases, with 18 bases left in between. The CDR3 loop spans 17 amino acids. The germline CDR1 and CDR2 sequences are ENHRY and SYGVKD. CDR3 nucleotides: TGTGCCATCAGTGATATGCTAGGGGTGGGATTCTCCTACGAGCAGTACTTC. Its protein is CAISDMLGVGFSYEQYF.

The chain employs TRBV25-1 and TRBJ2-5, with D hard to call. V was trimmed by 5 bases and J by 1 base, leaving 11 bases between them. Germline loops: CDR1 MGHDK, CDR2 SYGVNS. The CDR3 is 14 residues long. The CDR3 bases are TGTGCCAGCAGTCCTCAATGGGGCCAAGAGACCCAGTACTTC. The encoded protein is CASSPQWGQETQYF.

The chain has TRBV5-8 and TRBJ2-7; D gene unclear. The CDR3 has 11 residues. Germline CDR1 is SGHTS and CDR2 is YDEGEE. Between the trimmed V and J ends, which lost 4 bases and 2 bases, there was a span of 4 bases. CDR3 sequence: CASSHTYEQYF. In DNA form, the CDR3 reads TGTGCCAGCAGCCACACCTACGAGCAGTACTTC.

With respect to this clone: This specimen includes other DNA sequences encoding the same CDR3. V is TRBV28 and J is TRBJ1-2, with a tentative D call TRBD1 (5 bases). The CDR3 is 16 amino acids. The germline V and J ends were trimmed by 2 bases and 0 bases, with 13 bases remaining between them. From germline, CDR1 is MDHEN and CDR2 SYDVKM. The CDR3 DNA is TGTGCCAGCAGTTTAGGCGGAGCGGGGGCTAACTATGGCTACACCTTC. Protein sequence: CASSLGGAGANYGYTF.

J is TRBJ1-3 and V is TRBV29-1; D is undetermined. The length of the CDR3 is 12 residues. V was trimmed by 4 bases and J by 0 bases, leaving 4 bases between them. Germline values: CDR1 SQVTM, CDR2 ANQGSEA. This CDR3 reads CSVGISGNTIYF. CDR3 DNA: TGCAGCGTTGGGATCTCTGGAAACACCATATATTTT.

The V call is TRBV7-2, the J call TRBJ1-2; 7 nucleotides line up with TRBD1. Germline V gene lookup returns CDR1 SGHTA and CDR2 FQGNSA. V lost 5 bases to trimming and J lost 5 bases; unmatched junction nucleotides: 5. This CDR3 comprises 13 residues. The CDR3: CASSPGTEYGYTF. CDR3 nucleotides: TGTGCCAGCAGCCCAGGGACAGAATATGGCTACACCTTC.

This clone was seen ten or more times. V is TRBV7-9 and J is TRBJ2-1; 7 nucleotides align to TRBD1. Unmatched junction bases numbered 1, after V lost 2 bases and J lost 0 bases. Per germline, CDR1 SEHNR and CDR2 FQNEAQ (reference sequence). There are 15 residues in the CDR3. The CDR3 sequence is CASSLNRGSYNEQFF. The CDR3 nucleotides are TGTGCCAGCAGCTTAAACAGGGGCTCCTACAATGAGCAGTTCTTC.

The chain links TRBV28 to TRBJ1-1; possibly TRBD1 for D (5 bases). This CDR3 is 14 amino acids long. The V end lost 2 bases, the J end lost 5 bases, and 12 bases lay between the germline ends. Looked up from germline, CDR1 is MDHEN and CDR2 is SYDVKM. CDR3 nucleotide sequence: TGTGCCAGCAGTTTACCGGGACGGTTGACTGAAGCTTTCTTT. This translates into CASSLPGRLTEAFF. The full variable domain, rest sourced from reference TRBV28 and TRBJ1-1, is DVKVTQSSRYLVKRTGEKVFLECVQDMDHENMFWYRQDPGLGLRLIYFSYDVKMKEKGDIPEGYSVSREKKERFSLILESASTNQTSMYLCASSLPGRLTEAFFGQGTRLTVV.

The chain carries TRBV10-2 and TRBJ2-5; D might be TRBD2 (5 bases). CDR3 length: 14 residues. With 9 bases removed from V and 4 bases from J, the gap between germline ends came to 18 bases. Germline CDR1 reads WSHSY; CDR2 reads SAAADI. The CDR3 DNA sequence: TGCGCCAGTGACCCACTAGTCTCAGGAGAGACCCAGTACTTC. Its protein product is CASDPLVSGETQYF.

As to this clone: This sample also contains other DNA sequences that code for the same CDR3. The chain couples TRBV28 to TRBJ2-7; no definite D call. Per the germline V gene, CDR1 is MDHEN and CDR2 is SYDVKM. The CDR3 spans 11 residues. Trimming cost V 6 bases and J 3 bases, with 6 bases left between them. CDR3 in DNA: TGTGCCAGCAGCCAACGCTACGAGCAGTACTTC. As protein: CASSQRYEQYF.

The V and J genes are TRBV6-5 and TRBJ1-4; TRBD1 matches 7 bases. Germline V gene data show CDR1 as MNHEY and CDR2 as SVGAGI. V lost 11 bases, J lost 3 bases, and 12 bases stayed unmatched. CDR3 length: 15 amino acids. This chain's CDR3 is CASRGGTGANEKLFF. CDR3 sequence (DNA): TGTGCCTCCAGGGGGGGAACAGGCGCTAATGAAAAACTGTTTTTT.

V usage is TRBV6-5 and J usage is TRBJ1-3; D remains ambiguous. This CDR3 is built from 12 residues. Trimming left V 9 bases short and J 4 bases short, with 10 bases between. CDR1 MNHEY and CDR2 SVGAGI come from the germline V gene. CDR3 sequence reads: CASNPIGNTIYF. As DNA, the CDR3 is TGTGCCAGTAACCCCATCGGAAACACCATATATTTT.

This clone was detected only a few times. The V gene is TRBV14, the J gene TRBJ2-5; the D gene is possibly TRBD2 (6 bases). The CDR3 runs 12 residues. Germline loops: CDR1 SGHDN, CDR2 FVKESK. V shed 1 base and J shed 11 bases, with 11 bases lying between them. CDR3 loop: CASSQGRGKQYF. The CDR3 DNA is TGTGCCAGCAGCCAAGGGCGGGGCAAGCAGTACTTC. Combining the CDR3 with reference TRBV14 and TRBJ2-5 gives the whole variable domain EAGVTQFPSHSVIEKGQTVTLRCDPISGHDNLYWYRRVMGKEIKFLLHFVKESKQDESGMPNNRFLAERTGGTYSTLKVQPAELEDSGVYFCASSQGRGKQYFGPGTRLLVL.

As for this clone: Different DNA sequences within this sample yield the same CDR3. For the CDR3, the DNA is TGTGCCAGCAGCCTCGGACTAGCGGGAGATACGCAGTATTTT. This sequence encodes CASSLGLAGDTQYF. The J gene is TRBJ2-3, the V gene TRBV7-3, with 11 bases that match TRBD2. Germline V gene lookup returns CDR1 SGHTA and CDR2 FQGTGA. The trim removed 5 bases at V and 5 bases at J, leaving 3 bases unmatched. The CDR3 has 14 residues.

The table lists this clone with a count of one. The V and J genes are TRBV5-6 and TRBJ1-4; a possible D gene is TRBD1 (5 bases). The germline CDR1 and CDR2 sequences are SGHDT and YYEEEE. Trimming took off 4 bases at V and 8 bases at J, with 18 bases between the two ends. The CDR3 is 15 residues long. The CDR3 here is CASSPLWQRGEKLFF. The CDR3 DNA is TGTGCCAGCAGCCCCCTTTGGCAGAGGGGCGAAAAACTGTTTTTT.

This clone was counted between two and nine times. This sequence joins TRBV30 and TRBJ2-2; 12 nucleotides line up with TRBD2. J gave up 5 bases and V 3 bases, and 7 bases lay outside the gene matches. Germline loops: CDR1 GTSNPN, CDR2 SVGIG (reference sequence). CDR3 length: 16 amino acids. CDR3 bases: TGTGCCTGGAGCAGACTAGCGGGAGCCGGGACCGGGGAGCTGTTTTTT. Protein product: CAWSRLAGAGTGELFF.

This clone was counted many times. The chain links TRBV14 to TRBJ2-2; tentatively, D is TRBD2 (5 bases). The CDR3 consists of 12 residues. Trimming cost V 5 bases and J 6 bases, with 7 bases left between them. Germline V gene sequence: CDR1 SGHDN, CDR2 FVKESK. The CDR3 DNA is TGTGCCAGCAGCAATAGCGCCGGGGAGCTGTTTTTT. Protein: CASSNSAGELFF.

The V gene is TRBV6-6, the J gene TRBJ2-7; a possible D gene is TRBD2 (6 bases). V lost 11 bases and J lost 5, with 19 bases in between. This CDR3 has 13 amino acids. In germline, CDR1 is MNHNY, CDR2 SVGAGI (reference sequence). This CDR3 is CAGSTTSYDEQYF. The CDR3, as DNA: TGTGCCGGCTCAACGACTAGTTACGACGAGCAGTACTTC.

The chain is built from TRBV5-4 and TRBJ2-2, with 8 positions matching TRBD2. CDR3 length: 15 residues. The germline V gene has CDR1 SGHNT and CDR2 YYREEE (reference sequence). Trimming removed 4 bases from V and 4 bases from J; junction bases left unmatched: 6. The CDR3 DNA sequence: TGTGCCAGCAGCCCGGGAGGGGGGAGCACCGGGGAGCTGTTTTTT. It specifies CASSPGGGSTGELFF.

Ten or more counts support this clone. V and J are TRBV28 and TRBJ1-1, with D uncertain. The CDR3 extends over 13 amino acids. From germline, CDR1 is MDHEN and CDR2 SYDVKM. The germline V and J ends were trimmed by 7 bases and 1 base, with 10 bases remaining between them. The CDR3 protein is CASTPWSNTEAFF. The CDR3 DNA is TGTGCCAGCACCCCGTGGTCGAACACTGAAGCTTTCTTT.

This clone was seen a handful of times. The chain joins TRBV7-9 to TRBJ1-1; 10 bases line up with TRBD1. With 1 base clipped from V and 11 bases from J, the junction kept 4 bases outside the gene matches. The CDR3 loop spans 13 amino acids. The germline V gene has CDR1 SEHNR and CDR2 FQNEAQ (reference sequence). CDR3 region: CASSLGQGARAFF. The CDR3 nucleotides read TGTGCCAGCAGCTTAGGACAGGGGGCGCGGGCTTTCTTT.

The chain combines TRBV27 with TRBJ2-1; D not certain. Trimming removed 6 bases from V and 4 bases from J, with 19 bases in between. Per the germline V gene, CDR1 is MNHEY and CDR2 is SMNVEV (reference sequence). This CDR3 has 16 residues. CDR3 DNA: TGTGCCAGCAGGCTACGCTCACTGAAAGTGTACAATGAGCAGTTCTTC. Its translation: CASRLRSLKVYNEQFF.

This clone was counted between two and nine times. J is TRBJ1-1 and V is TRBV30; possibly TRBD1 for D (6 bases). Between the trimmed V and J ends, which lost 8 bases and 5 bases, there was a span of 21 bases. CDR1 GTSNPN and CDR2 SVGIG come from the germline V gene (reference sequence). CDR3 size: 14 residues. DNA for the CDR3: TGTGCCGGTGACAGGTCAGGGCGGCGGACTGAAGCTTTCTTT. This encodes CAGDRSGRRTEAFF.

The chain recombines TRBV5-1 with TRBJ2-6; D possibly corresponds to TRBD1 (6 bases). The V and J ends lost 7 bases and 4 bases respectively, with 15 bases between them. Germline assignment: CDR1 SGHRS and CDR2 YFSETQ. CDR3 length: 15 residues. CDR3 residues: CASAAGVVGANVLTF. CDR3 DNA sequence: TGCGCCAGCGCGGCAGGGGTGGTAGGGGCCAACGTCCTGACTTTC.